This TCR beta chain came from a study of blood T cell repertoires in COVID-19. Across the study: T cells, B-cell-depleted T cells, or PBMCs supplied cDNA or gDNA.

Germline-derived CDR1 and CDR2 are DFQATT and SNEGSKA (reference sequence). Trimming removed 3 bases at V and 0 bases at J, with 6 bases between. CDR3 length equals 14 residues. This table comes from immunoSEQ multiplex PCR, and its TCRdb copy is limited to in-frame clones, with some not included. The data hold over 10,000 clones, with roughly 80% observed a single time. This clone was seen once. Material for sequencing was peripheral blood. J is TRBJ1-6 and V is TRBV20-1; D is undetermined. The clonotype was recovered from a human donor in a cohort sampled during active COVID-19. CDR3 bases: TGCAGTGCTAGTTCCAGCTCCTATAATTCACCCCTCCACTTT. Encoded protein: CSASSSSYNSPLHF.